Given below is one T cell receptor beta chain in context. Antigen specificity is unknown. The data originate from a study of OX40 agonist ivuxolimab in advanced cancers. Study overall: In this trial design, patients received ivuxolimab intravenously at 0.01 to 10 mg/kg every 2 weeks. Among those enrolled, mean age was 60 years (range roughly 23 to 79) and about 79% were male.

Broader study findings: Among expanded peripheral T cells, antigen specificity went undetermined.

CDR1 is MNHNY and CDR2 is SVGAGI in the germline V gene (reference sequence). The CDR3 has 16 residues. V shed 2 bases and J 0 bases; nucleotides not matched to a gene: 3. Produced via immunoSEQ multiplex PCR; TCRdb's table is partial and in-frame only. The sample includes some 76,000 clones, approximately 90% of them seen just once. The specimen comprised CD4+ or CD8+ T cells sorted from blood, sampled in a trial of the OX40 agonist ivuxolimab. This sequence joins TRBV6-6 and TRBJ2-2, with 7 bases matching TRBD1. The receptor was derived from an adult with an advanced solid tumor such as melanoma, head and neck, liver or kidney cancer. CDR3 sequence reads: CASSYGQASNTGELFF. CDR3 nucleotide sequence: TGTGCCAGCAGTTACGGACAGGCTTCGAACACCGGGGAGCTGTTTTTT.